This section outlines one TCR beta chain sequence together with its context. This record comes from a study of blood T cell repertoires in COVID-19. The CDR3 is made up of 15 amino acids. The germline CDR1 and CDR2 sequences are SGHRS and YFSETQ. The trim removed 4 bases at V and 5 bases at J, leaving 8 bases unmatched. Methods used by the authors: Using reference gene primer amplification, nucleated cell counts were estimated. The assay was immunoSEQ multiplex PCR, and TCRdb's table has in-frame clones only and misses some. The V and J calls and clone size are taken from that table; D and trimming were inferred from the DNA. The repertoire includes 250,000 to 350,000 clones, about 90% of them detected once, and approximately 5.3% sits in the top ten.

The sample taken for sequencing was PBMCs or T cells enriched from blood (not recorded which). The chain combines TRBV5-1 with TRBJ2-1; 8 positions match TRBD2. The TCR comes from a woman aged 25 to 39 who had recovered from COVID-19. CDR3 in amino acids: CASSEGLGIDNEQFF. The CDR3 region has the DNA TGCGCCAGCAGCGAGGGACTAGGAATTGACAATGAGCAGTTCTTC.